The rows below give T cell receptor beta chains drawn from one sample of a study of cytomegalovirus exposure and HLA in healthy donors. Here immunoSEQ multiplex PCR was the method, and the copy in TCRdb shows in-frame clones only, minus some. This table lists around 65,000 clones. Sequenced input: PBMCs. These receptors were obtained from a man under 40 in good health and CMV-seropositive. The CDR3 runs from the conserved cysteine through the conserved F or W. D genes are given only for firm matches.

V gene	D gene	J gene	CDR3 protein	CDR3 DNA
TRBV5-5	TRBD1	TRBJ1-2	CASSLEGQGGFYGYTF	TGTGCCAGCAGCTTGGAAGGACAGGGGGGTTTCTATGGCTACACCTTC
TRBV30	TRBD2	TRBJ2-5	CAWITPGTTSRTQYF	TGTGCCTGGATAACCCCCGGGACTACCTCGCGGACCCAGTACTTC
TRBV28	TRBD1	TRBJ2-5	CASSLGWTGRQETQYF	TGTGCCAGCAGCCTCGGTTGGACAGGGCGACAAGAGACCCAGTACTTC
TRBV19	NA	TRBJ1-5	CASSTQRNQPQHF	TGTGCCAGTAGTACACAGCGCAATCAGCCCCAGCATTTT
TRBV6-1	NA	TRBJ1-1	CASSEAGTRGGRGEAFF	TGTGCCAGCAGTGAAGCGGGGACCCGGGGGGGACGTGGTGAAGCTTTCTTT
TRBV11-2	NA	TRBJ2-1	CASSLDYHKGDEQFF	TGTGCCAGCAGCTTAGACTACCATAAGGGGGATGAGCAGTTCTTC
TRBV7-9	TRBD1	TRBJ1-1	CASSRSYGTVGNTEAFF	TGTGCCAGCAGCAGATCTTACGGGACAGTGGGGAACACTGAAGCTTTCTTT
TRBV9	NA	TRBJ2-7	CASSPLDSAYEQYF	TGTGCCAGCAGCCCTTTAGACAGCGCCTACGAGCAGTACTTC
TRBV5-4	TRBD1	TRBJ2-1	CASSTGQGVVNEQFF	TGTGCCAGCAGCACAGGACAGGGAGTTGTCAATGAGCAGTTCTTC
TRBV27	TRBD1	TRBJ1-5	CATGGGDYQPQHF	TGTGCCACAGGGGGCGGCGATTATCAGCCCCAGCATTTT
TRBV13	NA	TRBJ2-3	CASSPRERLTDTQYF	TGTGCCAGCAGCCCCAGGGAAAGACTCACAGATACGCAGTATTTT
TRBV30	NA	TRBJ1-1	CAWSVGSNPEAFF	TGTGCCTGGAGTGTGGGCAGTAACCCTGAAGCTTTCTTT
TRBV28	NA	TRBJ1-1	CASSLLNTEAFF	TGTGCCAGCAGTTTACTAAACACTGAAGCTTTCTTT
TRBV21-1	NA	TRBJ1-4	CASSRYCDGGGTGVFF	TGTGCCAGCAGCAGGTATTGTGATGGCGGCGGGACAGGGGTGTTTTTT
TRBV10-3	TRBD1	TRBJ1-5	CAIRGGQKKYQPQHF	TGTGCCATCAGGGGGGGACAGAAGAAATATCAGCCCCAGCATTTT
TRBV30	NA	TRBJ1-1	CAGSPRRGTATEAFF	TGTGCCGGGAGTCCCCGTAGGGGCACGGCGACTGAAGCTTTCTTT
TRBV6-1	TRBD2	TRBJ2-7	CASSILAGVPYEQYF	TGTGCCAGCAGTATACTAGCGGGAGTACCCTACGAGCAGTACTTC
TRBV5-1	TRBD1	TRBJ2-2	CASSTTTGVGNTGELFF	TGCGCCAGCAGCACAACGACAGGGGTGGGGAACACCGGGGAGCTGTTTTTT
TRBV11-2	TRBD1	TRBJ1-1	CASSPDRGRYEGAFF	TGTGCCAGCAGCCCGGACAGGGGCCGTTACGAAGGAGCTTTCTTT
TRBV5-1	NA	TRBJ1-5	CASSESGMRQPQHF	TGCGCCAGCAGCGAATCAGGGATGAGGCAGCCCCAGCATTTT
TRBV7-9	TRBD2	TRBJ2-1	CASSPGSGSSYNEQFF	TGTGCCAGCAGCCCCGGTAGCGGGAGCTCCTACAATGAGCAGTTCTTC
TRBV29-1	TRBD1	TRBJ1-2	CSVLMTGGWDYGYTF	TGCAGCGTTTTAATGACAGGGGGCTGGGACTATGGCTACACCTTC
TRBV19	TRBD1	TRBJ1-4	CASSIDLDRDEKLFF	TGTGCCAGTAGTATAGATCTGGACAGGGACGAAAAACTGTTTTTT
TRBV7-9	TRBD1	TRBJ2-7	CASSSQGASYEQYF	TGTGCCAGCAGCTCACAGGGGGCTAGCTACGAGCAGTACTTC
TRBV5-8	NA	TRBJ2-3	CASSPRVMPDTQYF	TGTGCCAGCAGCCCGCGGGTGATGCCAGATACGCAGTATTTT
TRBV25-1	NA	TRBJ1-2	CATLIGRGSYTF	TGTGCCACCCTGATAGGCCGGGGAAGCTACACCTTC
TRBV7-9	NA	TRBJ1-5	CASSDNRVPINQPQHF	TGTGCCAGCAGTGATAACAGGGTTCCCATCAATCAGCCCCAGCATTTT
TRBV7-7	NA	TRBJ2-2	CASGRENTGELFF	TGTGCTAGCGGCAGGGAGAACACCGGGGAGCTGTTTTTT
TRBV11-2	TRBD2	TRBJ2-7	CASSLGGLLAGHPYEQYF	TGTGCCAGCAGCTTAGGCGGGCTACTAGCGGGCCACCCCTACGAGCAGTACTTC
TRBV12-5	NA	TRBJ2-7	CASGLGQDSYEQYF	TGTGCTAGTGGTTTGGGACAGGACTCTTACGAGCAGTACTTC
TRBV11-2	NA	TRBJ1-1	CASRNWNTEAFF	TGTGCCAGCAGGAACTGGAACACTGAAGCTTTCTTT
TRBV5-5	NA	TRBJ2-5	CASSSWQFQETQYF	TGTGCCAGCAGCTCGTGGCAGTTCCAAGAGACCCAGTACTTC
TRBV5-1	TRBD1	TRBJ2-3	CASSPGTEISDTQYF	TGCGCCAGCAGCCCCGGGACAGAAATTTCTGATACGCAGTATTTT
TRBV6-1	NA	TRBJ1-4	CASAGPGAGEKLFF	TGTGCCTCAGCAGGGCCAGGGGCGGGCGAAAAACTGTTTTTT
TRBV18	NA	TRBJ2-5	CASSRQAREETQYF	TGTGCCAGCTCACGACAGGCCCGGGAAGAGACCCAGTACTTC
TRBV29-1	NA	TRBJ2-3	CSVGPTGSLTDTQYF	TGCAGCGTTGGCCCCACAGGGAGCCTCACAGATACGCAGTATTTT
TRBV9	TRBD1	TRBJ2-7	CASSVEGTGNDEQYF	TGTGCCAGCAGCGTAGAAGGGACAGGGAACGACGAGCAGTACTTC
TRBV6-4	TRBD1	TRBJ1-1	CASRNRRDRGSATEAFF	TGTGCCAGCAGGAATCGGCGGGACAGGGGGTCGGCCACTGAAGCTTTCTTT
TRBV4-1	TRBD1	TRBJ2-7	CASSQFKGAYEQYF	TGCGCCAGCAGCCAATTTAAGGGGGCATACGAGCAGTACTTC
TRBV6-1	NA	TRBJ2-7	CASSKEFSNYEQYF	TGTGCCAGCAGTAAAGAATTTAGTAACTACGAGCAGTACTTC
TRBV19	TRBD1	TRBJ1-1	CASSIGPGGTEAFF	TGTGCCAGTAGTATAGGCCCAGGGGGCACTGAAGCTTTCTTT
TRBV6-1	TRBD1	TRBJ1-4	CASSKGQVDEKLFF	TGTGCCAGCAGTAAAGGACAGGTGGATGAAAAACTGTTTTTT
TRBV15	TRBD2	TRBJ2-1	CATSRWGVAGGSNEQFF	TGTGCCACCAGCAGATGGGGAGTAGCGGGAGGCTCCAATGAGCAGTTCTTC
TRBV30	NA	TRBJ2-7	CAWSVWSQGGYEQYF	TGTGCCTGGAGTGTATGGAGTCAGGGAGGCTACGAGCAGTACTTC
TRBV5-1	NA	TRBJ1-5	CASSPALGPPHQHQHF	TGCGCCAGCAGCCCCGCTTTGGGGCCACCCCATCAGCACCAGCATTTT
TRBV29-1	NA	TRBJ2-2	CSVVGESAGELFF	TGCAGCGTTGTAGGAGAATCTGCCGGGGAGCTGTTTTTT
TRBV6-6	TRBD2	TRBJ2-2	CASMGTSGATGELFF	TGTGCCAGCATGGGAACTAGCGGGGCTACCGGGGAGCTGTTTTTT
TRBV6-5	TRBD2	TRBJ2-5	CASSHRTSGRETQYF	TGTGCCAGCAGCCACCGGACTAGCGGGAGAGAGACCCAGTACTTC
TRBV29-1	NA	TRBJ2-7	CSVEEGGRIGEQYF	TGCAGCGTTGAAGAGGGTGGGAGGATAGGGGAGCAGTACTTC
TRBV18	NA	TRBJ1-1	CASSPPGQPNTEAFF	TGTGCCAGCTCACCCCCCGGACAGCCGAACACTGAAGCTTTCTTT
TRBV10-3	NA	TRBJ1-1	CAISELSQGMNTEAFF	TGTGCCATCAGTGAGCTGAGTCAGGGCATGAACACTGAAGCTTTCTTT
TRBV19	NA	TRBJ1-1	CASSIRAGVNTEAFF	TGTGCCAGTAGTATACGGGCAGGGGTGAACACTGAAGCTTTCTTT
TRBV6-6	TRBD1	TRBJ2-7	CASRFVTGAYEQYF	TGTGCCAGTCGGTTCGTGACAGGGGCCTACGAGCAGTACTTC
TRBV5-1	NA	TRBJ2-6	CASSNGQSSGANVLTF	TGCGCCAGCAGCAATGGACAGAGCTCTGGGGCCAACGTCCTGACTTTC
TRBV12-5	NA	TRBJ2-7	CASGPRQNSYEQYF	TGTGCTAGTGGTCCCCGACAGAATTCCTACGAGCAGTACTTC
TRBV7-9	TRBD2	TRBJ2-7	CASSHRGAYEQYF	TGTGCCAGCAGCCACCGGGGGGCCTACGAGCAGTACTTC
TRBV4-1	NA	TRBJ2-3	CASSQDRRVGADTQYF	TGCGCCAGCAGCCAAGATCGCAGGGTTGGGGCAGATACGCAGTATTTT